This T cell receptor beta chain was identified in a study of neoadjuvant anti-PD-1 for oral cavity cancer. Study summary: Patients without progression received a fourth nivolumab dose around day 43, then surgical resection on days 50-56.

Sequencing used immunoSEQ multiplex PCR; TCRdb keeps in-frame clones, though not all of them. Here the sample spans 12,000 to 15,000 clones, roughly two thirds being singletons. As regards this clone: The germline gene is not matched at one end of the junction; a read error may be the cause.

This specimen consisted of PBMCs, obtained before nivolumab (anti-PD-1) treatment. The sequence was collected from a person between 40 and 85 years old with oral cavity squamous cell carcinoma.

The CDR3 bases are TGTGCTAGCAGCTTAGGGCTATTAGAGACCCAGTACTTC. This translates into CASSLGLLETQYF. The genes are TRBV7-7 and TRBJ2-5; no firm D call. CDR1 is SSHAT and CDR2 is FNYEAQ in the germline V gene (reference sequence). The CDR3 runs to 13 residues. The full variable domain, rest sourced from reference TRBV7-7 and TRBJ2-5, is GAGVSQSPRYKVTKRGQDVTLRCDPISSHATLYWYQQALGQGPEFLTYFNYEAQPDKSGLPSDRFSAERPEGSISTLTIQRTEQRDSAMYRCASSLGLLETQYFGPGTRLLVL.